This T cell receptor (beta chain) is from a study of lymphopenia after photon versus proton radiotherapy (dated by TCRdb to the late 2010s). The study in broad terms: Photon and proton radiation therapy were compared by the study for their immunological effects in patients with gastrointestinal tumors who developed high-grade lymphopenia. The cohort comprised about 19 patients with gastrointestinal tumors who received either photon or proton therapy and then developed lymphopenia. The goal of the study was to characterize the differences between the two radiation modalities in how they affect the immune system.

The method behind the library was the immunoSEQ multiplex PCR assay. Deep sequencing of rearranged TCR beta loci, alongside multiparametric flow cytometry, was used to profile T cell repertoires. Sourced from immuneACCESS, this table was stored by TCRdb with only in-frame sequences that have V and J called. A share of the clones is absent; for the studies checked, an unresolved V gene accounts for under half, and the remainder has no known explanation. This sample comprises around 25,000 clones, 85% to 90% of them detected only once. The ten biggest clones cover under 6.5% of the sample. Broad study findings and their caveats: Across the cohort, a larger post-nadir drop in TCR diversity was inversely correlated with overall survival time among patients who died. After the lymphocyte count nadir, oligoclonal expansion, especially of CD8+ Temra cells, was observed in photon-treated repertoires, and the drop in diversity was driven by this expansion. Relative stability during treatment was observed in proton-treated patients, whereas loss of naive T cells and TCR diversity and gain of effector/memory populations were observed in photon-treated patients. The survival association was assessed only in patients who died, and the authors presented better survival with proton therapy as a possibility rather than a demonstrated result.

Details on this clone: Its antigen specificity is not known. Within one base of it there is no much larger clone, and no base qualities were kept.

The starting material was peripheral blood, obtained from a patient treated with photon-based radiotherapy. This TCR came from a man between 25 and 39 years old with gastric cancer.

The DNA reads TGCGCCAGCAGCTTGGAGGGACAATGGGAGCAGTACTTC. It codes for CASSLEGQWEQYF. This chain is built from TRBV5-1 and TRBJ2-7; TRBD1 is a weak D gene call, 6 bases matching. V lost 0 bases and J lost 7 bases; the stretch between them is 11 bases long. For CDR1 and CDR2, the germline V gene lists SGHRS and YFSETQ. There are 13 amino acids in the CDR3, from cysteine to phenylalanine inclusive. CDR3 DNA only is kept here, 39 bases in frame from base 1.